Reported below is one TCR beta chain. V lost 1 base, J lost 6 bases, and 5 bases stayed unmatched. Germline CDR1 and CDR2: SGHAT and FQNNGV. CDR3 length: 14 amino acids. This sample is part of a study of immune evolution from preneoplasia to lung adenocarcinoma. Measured with immunoSEQ multiplex PCR; TCRdb has only the in-frame clones, and not every one. The sample carries 1,700 or so clones, roughly 84% recorded once. This TCR was recovered from a donor of 70 years or more with lung adenocarcinoma. The chain carries TRBV11-2 and TRBJ2-7; 8 positions match TRBD1. Sequenced sample: FFPE tissue from an adenomatous hyperplasia lung lesion. The subset was: atypical adenomatous hyperplasia (AAH), lung preneoplasia. The CDR3 DNA reads TGTGCCAGCAGCTTAGTGGGGACAGGTATCGAGCAGTACTTC. It yields the protein CASSLVGTGIEQYF.